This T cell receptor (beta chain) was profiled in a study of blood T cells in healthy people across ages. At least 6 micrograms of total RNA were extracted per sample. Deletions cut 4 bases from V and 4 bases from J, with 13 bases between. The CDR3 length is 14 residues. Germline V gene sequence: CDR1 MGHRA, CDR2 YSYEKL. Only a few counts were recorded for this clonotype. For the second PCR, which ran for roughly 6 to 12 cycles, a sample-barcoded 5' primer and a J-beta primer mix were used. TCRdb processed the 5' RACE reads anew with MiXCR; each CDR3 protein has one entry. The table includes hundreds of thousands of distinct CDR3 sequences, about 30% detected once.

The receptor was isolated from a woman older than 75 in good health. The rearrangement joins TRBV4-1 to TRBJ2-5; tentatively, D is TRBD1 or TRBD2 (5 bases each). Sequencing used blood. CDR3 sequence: CASSLTYGAETQYF. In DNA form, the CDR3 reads TGCGCCAGCAGCCTAACGTACGGGGCAGAGACCCAGTACTTC.